The next 9 T cell receptor beta chains were all read from a single sample in a study of regulatory T cells in long-lasting Graves disease. Arm-PCR of CDR3 regions and iRepertoire HTBI primers were used to build TCR beta libraries. Using its own MiXCR run on the multiplex PCR reads, TCRdb lists one record per CDR3 protein. The sample shows approximately 350,000 distinct CDR3 sequences, 10% to 15% of them seen only once. Time point here: newly diagnosed GD, antithyroid drugs for less than 3 months. PBMCs provided the RNA from which the TCR library was made. Another study also made use of these data, one on T cells in Graves' hyperthyroidism and ophthalmopathy.

The starting material was peripheral blood mononuclear cells (PBMCs), obtained at new diagnosis, from a patient treated with antithyroid drugs. These receptor sequences come from a woman between 18 and 29 years old with Graves disease.

Many counts were recorded for this clonotype. The chain joins TRBV7-2 to TRBJ2-1; weak D call: TRBD1 (5 bases). The CDR3 totals 13 residues. Trimming removed 11 bases at V and 7 bases at J, with 18 bases between. CDR1 is SGHTA and CDR2 is FQGNSA in the germline V gene. CDR3 sequence: CAVQENPRNEQFF. The CDR3 coding sequence is TGTGCCGTACAGGAAAATCCTAGGAATGAGCAGTTCTTC.

The rearrangement joins TRBV15 to TRBJ2-7, with D tentatively TRBD1 or TRBD2 (5 bases each). CDR1 and CDR2 from the germline V gene are LNHNV and YYDKDF (reference sequence). The V end was cut by 0 bases, the J end by 8 bases, with 11 bases between. The CDR3 has 13 residues. The CDR3 DNA follows: TGTGCCACCAGCAGAGATGGGGCGGGCAAGCAGTACTTC. It encodes CATSRDGAGKQYF. Full variable domain (rest looked up from reference TRBV15 and TRBJ2-7): DAMVIQNPRYQVTQFGKPVTLSCSQTLNHNVMYWYQQKSSQAPKLLFHYYDKDFNNEADTPDNFQSRRPNTSFCFLDIRSPGLGDTAMYLCATSRDGAGKQYFGPGTRLTVT.

This clonotype was seen at least ten times. The rearrangement uses TRBV9 and TRBJ1-3; weak D call: TRBD1 (5 bases). This CDR3 contains 14 residues. Deletions cut 1 base from V and 8 bases from J, with 13 bases between. Germline V CDR1 and CDR2: SGDLS, YYNGEE. The CDR3 is CASSVFGQGDTIYF. The CDR3 region has the DNA TGTGCCAGCAGCGTATTTGGGCAGGGAGACACCATATATTTT.

V is TRBV20-1 and J is TRBJ2-3; D could derive from TRBD1 or TRBD2 (6 bases each). Germline CDR1 and CDR2: DFQATT and SNEGSKA (reference sequence). Trimming shortened V by 0 bases and J by 3 bases, and 16 bases separated the two germline ends. This CDR3 spans 16 amino acids. CDR3: CSARDLGGRGTDTQYF. The CDR3 DNA sequence: TGCAGTGCTAGAGACCTCGGGGGCCGGGGGACAGATACGCAGTATTTT.

This clonotype showed up just a few times. The chain couples TRBV5-5 to TRBJ1-5; 11 bases line up with TRBD1. Trimming at V came to 0 bases and at J to 6 bases, leaving 5 bases not matched to a gene. The CDR3 is 16 residues long. CDR1 and CDR2 from the germline V gene are SGHKS and YYEKEE (reference sequence). The CDR3 sequence: CASSLGDRGNRQPQHF. In DNA, the CDR3 is TGTGCCAGCAGCTTGGGGGACAGGGGGAATCGTCAGCCCCAGCATTTT.

This clonotype occurred many times. The rearrangement links TRBV2 to TRBJ2-7, with 8 positions matching TRBD1. CDR3 length: 13 residues. CDR1 is SNHLY and CDR2 is FYNNEI in the germline V gene. J gave up 5 bases and V 6 bases, and 6 bases lay outside the gene matches. Written as DNA, the CDR3 is TGTGCCAGCAGCGACAGGGGACGGAACGAGCAGTACGTC. Its translation is CASSDRGRNEQYV.

The chain couples TRBV28 to TRBJ1-1; no clear D. The CDR3 covers 14 residues. CDR1 is MDHEN, CDR2 SYDVKM, per germline. The V end lost 7 bases, the J end lost 5 bases, and 17 bases lay between the germline ends. The CDR3 sequence: CASTPIPRYTEAFF. As DNA, the CDR3 is TGTGCCAGCACCCCCATCCCGAGGTATACTGAAGCTTTCTTT.

This clonotype has only one observation. Just one base apart from a much larger clone, this may be a read error. This chain joins TRBV10-3 and TRBJ1-4; D not resolved. Germline V gene sequence: CDR1 ENHRY, CDR2 SYGVKD. The CDR3 has 13 residues. For the CDR3, the DNA is TGTGCCAGCACACAGACCGGTAATAAAAAACTGTTTTTT. Residues: CASTQTGNKKLFF.

In its sample, this clonotype was seen many times. The chain recombines TRBV20-1 with TRBJ2-7; weak D call: TRBD1 (5 bases). This CDR3 comprises 15 residues. Trimming stripped 2 bases from V and 4 bases from J, with 18 bases between. From germline, CDR1 is DFQATT and CDR2 SNEGSKA (reference sequence). Here the CDR3 DNA reads TGCAGTGCTAGATCGCTAGGGGCTTCCCTTTACGAGCAGTACTTC. This encodes CSARSLGASLYEQYF.